The 15 T cell receptor beta chains given below trace back to one sample, sequenced in a study of T cell changes during pregnancy in multiple sclerosis. Data came from immunoSEQ multiplex PCR; TCRdb stores just in-frame clones and leaves some out. Of around 70,000 clones in the sample, 85% to 95% were seen once. This specimen consisted of peripheral blood, obtained before pregnancy. Every receptor here comes from a female donor with multiple sclerosis, enrolled in a pregnancy study.

V usage is TRBV7-2 and J usage is TRBJ1-3, with D unclear. Trimming took off 4 bases at V and 3 bases at J, with 16 bases between the two ends. The CDR3 extends over 16 amino acids. Germline V gene data show CDR1 as SGHTA and CDR2 as FQGNSA. In DNA form, the CDR3 reads TGTGCCAGCAGCTCCCAAAGTGAGATCCTTGGAAACACCATATATTTT. It codes for CASSSQSEILGNTIYF.

J is TRBJ2-7 and V is TRBV6-5, with 8 positions matching TRBD2. Looked up from germline, CDR1 is MNHEY and CDR2 is SVGAGI. Trimming took 5 bases from V and 3 from J; bases not matched to a gene: 3. The CDR3 is 13 amino acids. The CDR3 region has the DNA TGTGCCAGCAGTCCGGGAGGGGGCTACGAGCAGTACTTC. Amino acids: CASSPGGGYEQYF.

The J gene is TRBJ2-3, the V gene TRBV28; 9 nucleotides agree with TRBD1. Germline CDR1 reads MDHEN; CDR2 reads SYDVKM. The CDR3 runs to 15 residues. The V gene end was trimmed by 6 bases and the J gene end by 3 bases; junction bases not matched to a gene: 7. As DNA, the CDR3 is TGTGCCAGCAGCACTGGACAGGGGAGGACAGATACGCAGTATTTT. Protein sequence: CASSTGQGRTDTQYF.

This clone was counted a single time. V usage is TRBV14 and J usage is TRBJ1-2, with D perhaps matching TRBD1 (5 bases). Germline CDR1 reads SGHDN; CDR2 reads FVKESK. Trimming removed 4 bases from V and 9 bases from J, with 12 bases in between. This CDR3 contains 12 residues. The DNA of the CDR3 is TGTGCCAGCAGCCGACAGATATCGAGCTACACCTTC. Protein product: CASSRQISSYTF.

V usage is TRBV7-9 and J usage is TRBJ2-1; a weak D match, TRBD2 (5 bases). The V gene's germline CDR1 is SEHNR and CDR2 FQNEAQ (reference sequence). The CDR3 sequence is 15 residues long. The V end was cut by 7 bases, the J end by 4 bases, with 17 bases between. The CDR3 loop is CASTRGAEFYNEQFF. In DNA, the CDR3 is TGTGCCAGCACCCGGGGAGCGGAATTTTACAATGAGCAGTTCTTC.

V is TRBV7-2 and J is TRBJ2-5, with 12 nucleotides matching TRBD2. This CDR3 is built from 16 residues. From germline, CDR1 is SGHTA and CDR2 FQGNSA. J lost 5 bases, V lost 5 bases, and 9 bases had no gene match. The CDR3 DNA reads as TGTGCCAGCAGCGACGCAGGACTAGCGGGAAGGGAGACCCAGTACTTC. This codes for CASSDAGLAGRETQYF.

This sequence joins TRBV2 and TRBJ2-2, with D tentatively TRBD2 (5 bases). The germline CDR1 and CDR2 sequences are SNHLY and FYNNEI. CDR3 size: 13 residues. V was shortened by 9 bases and J by 4 bases, with 12 bases between the two germline ends. The CDR3 sequence: CASRTGSTGELFF. The CDR3 coding sequence is TGTGCCAGTAGGACGGGGAGCACCGGGGAGCTGTTTTTT.

This clone was seen once. The chain uses TRBV25-1 and TRBJ1-3, with a tentative D call TRBD1 (6 bases). V was shortened by 1 base and J by 5 bases, with 12 bases between the two germline ends. This CDR3 is built from 15 residues. Per the germline V gene, CDR1 is MGHDK and CDR2 is SYGVNS. In nucleotides, the CDR3 is TGTGCCAGCAGTGAATCGGGCAGGGGCCGAAACACCATATATTTT. Translation gives CASSESGRGRNTIYF. The entire variable domain, with the rest obtained from reference TRBV25-1 and TRBJ1-3, is as follows: EADIYQTPRYLVIGTGKKITLECSQTMGHDKMYWYQQDPGMELHLIHYSYGVNSTEKGDLSSESTVSRIRTEHFPLTLESARPSHTSQYLCASSESGRGRNTIYFGEGSWLTVV.

The chain has TRBV28 and TRBJ2-2; TRBD2 is a possible D gene (5 bases). This CDR3 is 18 amino acids long. Trimming removed 9 bases from V and 4 bases from J, with 27 bases in between. CDR1 MDHEN and CDR2 SYDVKM come from the germline V gene. The DNA of the CDR3 is TGTGCCAGACGAAAAATGAGGGCCTCGCGTAGCCGCACCGGGGAGCTGTTTTTT. Residues: CARRKMRASRSRTGELFF.

The V and J genes are TRBV27 and TRBJ1-1, with D unclear. CDR1 MNHEY and CDR2 SMNVEV come from the germline V gene (reference sequence). The V end was cut by 3 bases, the J end by 0 bases, with 11 bases between. This CDR3 has 15 residues. The CDR3 protein is CASSFLPDLNTEAFF. The CDR3 DNA sequence: TGTGCCAGCAGTTTTCTACCGGACTTGAACACTGAAGCTTTCTTT.

This chain uses TRBV7-9 with TRBJ2-3; 8 nucleotides agree with TRBD2. In germline, CDR1 is SEHNR, CDR2 FQNEAQ (reference sequence). V trimming: 1 base; J trimming: 4 bases; junction bases outside the gene matches: 7. This CDR3 is built from 16 residues. Here the CDR3 DNA reads TGTGCCAGCAGCTTAGTAGGAGCGGGACTAGCAGATACGCAGTATTTT. Translation gives CASSLVGAGLADTQYF.

V is TRBV19 and J is TRBJ1-1, with a possible D match to TRBD1 (5 bases). Germline assignment: CDR1 LNHDA and CDR2 SQIVND (reference sequence). Between the trimmed V and J ends, which lost 8 bases and 3 bases, there was a span of 19 bases. The CDR3 is 15 amino acids. CDR3 coding DNA: TGTGCCAGTTCTCGGGCAGGGAGGCGGGACACTGAAGCTTTCTTT. Residues: CASSRAGRRDTEAFF.

V gene TRBV5-1 combines with J gene TRBJ2-7; possible D gene TRBD2, 6 bases. The germline CDR1 and CDR2 sequences are SGHRS and YFSETQ. This CDR3 is 13 amino acids long. The germline V and J ends were trimmed by 4 bases and 5 bases, with 13 bases remaining between them. CDR3 residues: CASSEPGLNEQYF. Here the CDR3 DNA reads TGCGCCAGCAGCGAGCCGGGACTCAACGAGCAGTACTTC.

This chain connects TRBV6-5 to TRBJ2-2; 11 bases line up with TRBD2. From germline, CDR1 is MNHEY and CDR2 SVGAGI. The CDR3 has 15 residues. Trimming took 4 bases from V and 5 from J; bases not matched to a gene: 3. Here the CDR3 DNA reads TGTGCCAGCAGTTTACTAGCGGGAGAAACCGGGGAGCTGTTTTTT. It is translated as CASSLLAGETGELFF.

The chain joins TRBV7-2 to TRBJ2-2; 7 nucleotides line up with TRBD2. Germline-derived CDR1 and CDR2 are SGHTA and FQGNSA. The CDR3 has 18 amino acids. With 4 bases clipped from V and 4 bases from J, the junction kept 15 bases outside the gene matches. CDR3 residues: CASSSRAWREWGTGELFF. The CDR3 nucleotides read TGTGCCAGCAGCTCCCGAGCCTGGCGGGAGTGGGGCACCGGGGAGCTGTTTTTT.